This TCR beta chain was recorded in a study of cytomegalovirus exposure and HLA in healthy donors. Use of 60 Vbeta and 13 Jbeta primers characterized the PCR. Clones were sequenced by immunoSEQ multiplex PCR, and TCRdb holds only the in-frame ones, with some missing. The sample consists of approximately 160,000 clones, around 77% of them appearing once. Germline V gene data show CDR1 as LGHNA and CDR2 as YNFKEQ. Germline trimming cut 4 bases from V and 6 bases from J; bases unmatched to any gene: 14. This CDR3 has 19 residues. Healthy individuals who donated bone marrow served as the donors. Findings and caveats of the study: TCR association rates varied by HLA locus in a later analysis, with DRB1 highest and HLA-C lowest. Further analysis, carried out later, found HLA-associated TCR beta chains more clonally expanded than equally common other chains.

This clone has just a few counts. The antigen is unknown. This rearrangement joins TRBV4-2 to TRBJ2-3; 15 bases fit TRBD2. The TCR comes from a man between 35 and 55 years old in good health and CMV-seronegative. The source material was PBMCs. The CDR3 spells CASSPSRTSGRARMDTQYF. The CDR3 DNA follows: TGTGCCAGCAGCCCCTCGAGGACTAGCGGGAGGGCGAGGATGGATACGCAGTATTTT.